Below are 32 T cell receptor beta chains sequenced from a single sample in a study of TIL therapy for anti-PD-1-resistant metastatic lung cancer. The immunoSEQ assay was v3. Libraries were prepared by immunoSEQ multiplex PCR; TCRdb keeps only in-frame clonotypes and omits some of them. The sample has 40,000 to 55,000 clones, less than 80% seen once. Stated time point: pre-treatment sample, taken before nivolumab and TIL therapy. The material was blood, obtained at baseline. The receptors derive from a woman aged 30-79 years with non-small cell lung cancer.

J is TRBJ1-1 and V is TRBV5-8, with D perhaps TRBD1 (6 bases). V lost 0 bases, J lost 6 bases, and 9 bases lay in between. Looked up from germline, CDR1 is SGHTS and CDR2 is YDEGEE. This CDR3 has 13 residues. In DNA form, the CDR3 reads TGTGCCAGCAGCTTGGGGGGGCGTGCTGAAGCTTTCTTT. This encodes CASSLGGRAEAFF.

The CDR3 DNA reads as TGTGCCAGCAGCCAGATAATATCCGTCACCGGGGAGCTGTTTTTT. This gives the protein CASSQIISVTGELFF. The chain joins TRBV14 to TRBJ2-2; no reliable D call. Between the trimmed V and J ends, which lost 3 bases and 4 bases, there was a span of 12 bases. The germline gives CDR1 SGHDN, CDR2 FVKESK. CDR3 length equals 15 residues.

The CDR3 spells CASSLGQGSTEKLFF. CDR3 nucleotides: TGTGCCAGCAGCCTGGGACAGGGATCTACCGAAAAACTGTTTTTT. The chain is built from TRBV5-8 and TRBJ1-4; TRBD1 matches at 9 bases. This CDR3 is built from 15 residues. Trimming at V came to 4 bases and at J to 8 bases, leaving 9 bases not matched to a gene. Germline values: CDR1 SGHTS, CDR2 YDEGEE. Full variable domain (rest looked up from reference TRBV5-8 and TRBJ1-4): EAGVTQSPTHLIKTRGQQATLRCSPISGHTSVYWYQQALGLGLQFLLWYDEGEERNRGNFPPRFSGRQFPNYSSELNVNALELEDSALYLCASSLGQGSTEKLFFGSGTQLSVL.

The CDR3 loop reads CASSLEGQNQPQHF. Here the CDR3 DNA reads TGCGCCAGCAGCTTGGAGGGACAGAATCAGCCCCAGCATTTT. The chain recombines TRBV5-1 with TRBJ1-5; TRBD1 agrees at 7 bases. The CDR3 extends over 14 amino acids. Germline trimming cut 0 bases from V and 4 bases from J; bases unmatched to any gene: 1. CDR1 is SGHRS, CDR2 YFSETQ, per germline.

This clone showed up just once. The rearrangement links TRBV7-2 to TRBJ1-2; D is perhaps TRBD1 (5 bases). The CDR3 is made up of 15 amino acids. Germline V CDR1 and CDR2: SGHTA, FQGNSA. Trimming removed 2 bases from V and 8 bases from J, with 18 bases in between. CDR3 DNA: TGTGCCAGCAGCTTATTGGGGCACACGGATGTAGGCTACACCTTC. Its protein is CASSLLGHTDVGYTF.

This clone came up a few times. The CDR3 DNA reads as TGTGCCAGTTTGGGGCGGACTTTGGGCTACACCTTC. Its protein is CASLGRTLGYTF. The chain uses TRBV19 and TRBJ1-2; the D gene is possibly TRBD1 (5 bases). Germline V CDR1 and CDR2: LNHDA, SQIVND (reference sequence). Trimming removed 8 bases from V and 8 bases from J, with 15 bases in between. CDR3 length equals 12 residues.

Concerning this clone: Relative to the germline gene, one junction end is altered; a read error may explain this. The V and J genes are TRBV4-1 and TRBJ2-3, with TRBD2 matching 9 bases. The CDR3 runs to 15 residues. Germline CDR1 is MGHRA and CDR2 is YSYEKL. The CDR3 spells CASSQVGTSRDTQYF. The CDR3, as DNA: TGCGCCAGCAGCCAAGTTGGGACTAGCAGAGATACGCAGTATTTT.

This clone was detected only once. This chain links TRBV5-1 with TRBJ2-7; D is possibly TRBD1 (5 bases). The CDR3 totals 15 residues. Trimming cost V 0 bases and J 5 bases, with 15 bases left between them. Germline loops: CDR1 SGHRS, CDR2 YFSETQ. This CDR3 reads CASSLVGAGGDEQYF. CDR3 DNA: TGCGCCAGCAGCTTGGTAGGGGCAGGTGGGGACGAGCAGTACTTC. Full variable domain (remainder filled in from reference TRBV5-1 and TRBJ2-7): KAGVTQTPRYLIKTRGQQVTLSCSPISGHRSVSWYQQTPGQGLQFLFEYFSETQRNKGNFPGRFSGRQFSNSRSEMNVSTLELGDSALYLCASSLVGAGGDEQYFGPGTRLTVT.

The count of this clone is one. In DNA, the CDR3 is TGTGCCAGCAGGTCAGACTTCTCCACAGATACGCAGTATTTT. This translates into CASRSDFSTDTQYF. The chain recombines TRBV27 with TRBJ2-3; D uncertain. Trimming shortened V by 6 bases and J by 2 bases, and 12 bases separated the two germline ends. The CDR3 is 14 residues long. CDR1 and CDR2 from the germline V gene are MNHEY and SMNVEV (reference sequence).

This clone was picked up a small number of times. The rearrangement links TRBV21-1 to TRBJ1-2; the table assigns TRBD1, which was not confirmed against the DNA. TRBV21-1 is a pseudogene segment. This CDR3 is 14 amino acids long. CDR3 residues: CASSREDRVYGYTF. The CDR3 region has the DNA TGTGCCAGCAGCAGGGAGGACAGGGTCTATGGCTACACCTTC.

This clone has a single count. V and J are TRBV2 and TRBJ2-3, with D possibly being TRBD1 (6 bases). CDR3 length equals 17 residues. Germline V CDR1 and CDR2: SNHLY, FYNNEI. V was cut by 7 bases and J by 0 bases, with 20 bases left in between. The CDR3: CASKRQVYISSTDTQYF. CDR3 coding DNA: TGTGCCAGCAAACGACAGGTGTATATCTCTAGCACAGATACGCAGTATTTT.

The V gene is TRBV5-6, the J gene TRBJ1-1; the D gene is possibly TRBD1 (5 bases). Germline lookup yields CDR1 SGHDT and CDR2 YYEEEE. The V end lost 4 bases, the J end lost 7 bases, and 20 bases lay between the germline ends. This CDR3 contains 15 residues. As DNA, the CDR3 is TGTGCCAGCAGCCAATTGAGGGGCGGCAGCGATGAAGCTTTCTTT. This sequence encodes CASSQLRGGSDEAFF.

Only one count was recorded for this clone. This rearrangement joins TRBV6-1 to TRBJ2-5; 8 positions match TRBD2. Per germline, CDR1 MNHNS and CDR2 SASEGT. This CDR3 is built from 16 residues. The V gene end was trimmed by 1 base and the J gene end by 5 bases; junction bases not matched to a gene: 9. The CDR3 DNA is TGTGCCAGCAGTGAAGTCACCCCGGGACTAGGGGAGACCCAGTACTTC. Protein sequence: CASSEVTPGLGETQYF.

J is TRBJ2-2 and V is TRBV27, with D possibly matching TRBD1 (5 bases). V was clipped by 2 bases and J by 0 bases, with 13 bases between them. Germline-derived CDR1 and CDR2 are MNHEY and SMNVEV (reference sequence). The CDR3 runs 17 residues. CDR3 nucleotides: TGTGCCAGCAGTTTAGACAGAACCTCCGCGAACACCGGGGAGCTGTTTTTT. Its protein is CASSLDRTSANTGELFF.

The chain uses TRBV19 and TRBJ1-5; possible D gene TRBD1, 6 bases. This CDR3 comprises 16 residues. Deletions cut 3 bases from V and 0 bases from J, with 12 bases between. Germline CDR1 is LNHDA and CDR2 is SQIVND (reference sequence). CDR3 nucleotide sequence: TGTGCCAGTAGTATGGGCCCACAGGGTAGCAATCAGCCCCAGCATTTT. Its translation: CASSMGPQGSNQPQHF.

The V and J genes are TRBV7-2 and TRBJ1-5; D perhaps matches TRBD1 (5 bases). V was shortened by 2 bases and J by 10 bases, with 18 bases between the two germline ends. The CDR3 is made up of 15 amino acids. Germline CDR1 is SGHTA and CDR2 is FQGNSA. CDR3 sequence (DNA): TGTGCCAGCAGCTTAACGGGGGGTGGGAGTCAACCCCAGCATTTT. It translates to CASSLTGGGSQPQHF.

The chain carries TRBV7-9 and TRBJ2-3, with TRBD2 matching 15 bases. The CDR3 totals 17 residues. Germline lookup yields CDR1 SEHNR and CDR2 FQNEAQ (reference sequence). J was trimmed by 4 bases and V by 5 bases; bases with no gene match: 7. The CDR3 reads CASSRTSGRARSDTQYF. The CDR3, as DNA: TGTGCCAGCAGCCGGACTAGCGGGAGGGCCAGGTCAGATACGCAGTATTTT.

The chain couples TRBV5-4 to TRBJ2-2, with D perhaps TRBD2 (6 bases). V lost 0 bases, J lost 2 bases, and 11 bases lay in between. The CDR3 runs 16 residues. Germline CDR1 and CDR2: SGHNT and YYREEE (reference sequence). The CDR3 is CASSLAGSGNTGELFF. In DNA, the CDR3 is TGTGCCAGCAGCTTGGCTGGTAGCGGCAACACCGGGGAGCTGTTTTTT.

The chain couples TRBV9 to TRBJ1-1; D is unclear. This CDR3 has 16 residues. Germline loops: CDR1 SGDLS, CDR2 YYNGEE. Deletions cut 3 bases from V and 1 base from J, with 16 bases between. Here the CDR3 reads CASSAQGGDWNTEAFF. The CDR3 DNA reads TGTGCCAGCAGCGCGCAAGGCGGGGATTGGAACACTGAAGCTTTCTTT.

This sequence joins TRBV5-8 and TRBJ2-7, with no clear D. This CDR3 region has 11 residues. Between the trimmed V and J ends, which lost 4 bases and 0 bases, there was a span of 2 bases. CDR1 and CDR2 (germline): SGHTS, YDEGEE. CDR3 protein: CASSPSYEQYF. The CDR3 DNA reads as TGTGCCAGCAGCCCCTCCTACGAGCAGTACTTC.

This chain links TRBV6-5 with TRBJ2-3; unclear D gene. The germline V and J ends were trimmed by 2 bases and 3 bases, with 6 bases remaining between them. Per germline, CDR1 MNHEY and CDR2 SVGAGI. The CDR3 loop spans 13 amino acids. The CDR3 bases are TGTGCCAGCAGTTACCTTCGGACAGATACGCAGTATTTT. It specifies CASSYLRTDTQYF.

This clone was observed once. V usage is TRBV6-6 and J usage is TRBJ1-1; D is undetermined. In germline, CDR1 is MNHNY, CDR2 SVGAGI (reference sequence). Trimming pared 1 base from V and 0 bases from J, leaving 0 bases between. The CDR3 extends over 12 amino acids. CDR3 residues: CASSYLNTEAFF. In nucleotides, the CDR3 is TGTGCCAGCAGTTACTTGAACACTGAAGCTTTCTTT.

This chain joins TRBV19 and TRBJ1-4, with 9 bases aligning to TRBD1. Germline assignment: CDR1 LNHDA and CDR2 SQIVND (reference sequence). The V gene end was trimmed by 8 bases and the J gene end by 9 bases; junction bases not matched to a gene: 10. The CDR3 runs 14 residues. The CDR3: CASVDRGGFQKLFF. The CDR3 bases are TGTGCCAGTGTGGACAGGGGAGGGTTTCAAAAACTGTTTTTT.

CDR3 in amino acids: CASSQDSQDVLGTFF. The CDR3 nucleotides are TGCGCCAGCAGCCAAGATTCCCAGGATGTCTTAGGGACTTTCTTT. This rearrangement joins TRBV4-1 to TRBJ1-1; D uncertain. Germline V lookup: CDR1 MGHRA, CDR2 YSYEKL. The V gene lost 0 bases and the J gene lost 12 bases, with 20 bases spanning the gap. The CDR3 loop spans 15 amino acids.

V gene TRBV6-6 combines with J gene TRBJ2-2, with D unresolved. The germline V gene has CDR1 MNHNY and CDR2 SVGAGI (reference sequence). Between the trimmed V and J ends, which lost 3 bases and 8 bases, there was a span of 10 bases. This CDR3 region has 13 residues. The CDR3 bases are TGTGCCAGCAGTTATGCGAATTTAGGGGAGCTGTTTTTT. This encodes CASSYANLGELFF.

J is TRBJ1-1 and V is TRBV5-6; TRBD1 matches at 7 bases. CDR1 and CDR2 from the germline V gene are SGHDT and YYEEEE. J lost 4 bases, V lost 4 bases, and 10 bases had no gene match. The CDR3 has 15 residues. The CDR3 bases are TGTGCCAGCAGCCCGGGGGGAGACAGGGTCACTGAAGCTTTCTTT. It yields the protein CASSPGGDRVTEAFF.

CDR3 sequence reads: CASSFGGITDTQYF. The CDR3 nucleotides are TGTGCCAGCAGCTTCGGCGGAATCACAGATACGCAGTATTTT. The chain has TRBV7-2 and TRBJ2-3; D remains unclear. Trimming left V 3 bases short and J 2 bases short, with 9 bases between. Germline V lookup: CDR1 SGHTA, CDR2 FQGNSA. This CDR3 is built from 14 residues. Full variable domain (outside the CDR3, taken from reference TRBV7-2 and TRBJ2-3): GAGVSQSPSNKVTEKGKDVELRCDPISGHTALYWYRQSLGQGLEFLIYFQGNSAPDKSGLPSDRFSAERTGGSVSTLTIQRTQQEDSAVYLCASSFGGITDTQYFGPGTRLTVL.

V usage is TRBV5-8 and J usage is TRBJ1-3; tentatively, D is TRBD1 (6 bases). Germline loops: CDR1 SGHTS, CDR2 YDEGEE. This CDR3 region has 14 residues. V lost 3 bases to trimming and J lost 4 bases, with 11 bases between them. CDR3 bases: TGTGCCAGCAGCTATTGGACAGCAGGAAACACCATATATTTT. It is translated as CASSYWTAGNTIYF.

The V call is TRBV2, the J call TRBJ1-3; D gene uncertain. CDR3 length equals 16 residues. The V and J ends lost 4 bases and 0 bases respectively, with 13 bases between them. Per the germline V gene, CDR1 is SNHLY and CDR2 is FYNNEI. The CDR3 DNA reads as TGTGCCAGCAGTGGATCCTGGCCCTCCTCTGGAAACACCATATATTTT. Its protein product is CASSGSWPSSGNTIYF.

This chain links TRBV27 with TRBJ1-6; tentatively, D is TRBD1 (5 bases). The CDR3 contains 18 residues. The V end lost 0 bases, the J end lost 1 base, and 13 bases lay between the germline ends. CDR1 and CDR2 from the germline V gene are MNHEY and SMNVEV (reference sequence). CDR3 sequence: CASSLSAGTASYNSPLHF. The DNA of the CDR3 is TGTGCCAGCAGTTTATCTGCCGGGACGGCATCCTATAATTCACCCCTCCACTTT.

The rearrangement joins TRBV6-5 to TRBJ2-1, with D possibly matching TRBD2 (5 bases). CDR3 length: 14 residues. Trimming pared 8 bases from V and 0 bases from J, leaving 11 bases between. Germline CDR1 and CDR2: MNHEY and SVGAGI. The CDR3 protein is CASSRAVSYNEQFF. CDR3 DNA sequence: TGTGCCAGCTCTAGAGCGGTCTCCTACAATGAGCAGTTCTTC.

The chain couples TRBV7-9 to TRBJ2-7; 7 bases match TRBD1. Unmatched junction bases numbered 6, after V lost 5 bases and J lost 2 bases. This CDR3 comprises 14 residues. CDR1 and CDR2 (germline): SEHNR, FQNEAQ (reference sequence). In nucleotides, the CDR3 is TGTGCCAGCAGCCCGAGGACAGGTACCTACGAGCAGTACTTC. Its translation is CASSPRTGTYEQYF.